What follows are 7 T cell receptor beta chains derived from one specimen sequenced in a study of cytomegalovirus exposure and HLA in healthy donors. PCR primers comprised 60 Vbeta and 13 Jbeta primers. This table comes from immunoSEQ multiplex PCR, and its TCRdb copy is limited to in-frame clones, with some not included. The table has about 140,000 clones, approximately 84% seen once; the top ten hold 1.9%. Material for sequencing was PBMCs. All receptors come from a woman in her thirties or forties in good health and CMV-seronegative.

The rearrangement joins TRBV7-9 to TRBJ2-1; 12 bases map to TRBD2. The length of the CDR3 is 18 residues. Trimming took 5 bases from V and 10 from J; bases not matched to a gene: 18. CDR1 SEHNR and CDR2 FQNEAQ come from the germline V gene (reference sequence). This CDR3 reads CASSPTLPSTSGSPEQFF. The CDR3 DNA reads TGTGCCAGCAGCCCAACACTCCCGTCGACTAGCGGGAGCCCCGAGCAGTTCTTC. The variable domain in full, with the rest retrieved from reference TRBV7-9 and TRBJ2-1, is DTGVSQNPRHKITKRGQNVTFRCDPISEHNRLYWYRQTLGQGPEFLTYFQNEAQLEKSRLLSDRFSAERPKGSFSTLEIQRTEQGDSAMYLCASSPTLPSTSGSPEQFFGPGTRLTVL.

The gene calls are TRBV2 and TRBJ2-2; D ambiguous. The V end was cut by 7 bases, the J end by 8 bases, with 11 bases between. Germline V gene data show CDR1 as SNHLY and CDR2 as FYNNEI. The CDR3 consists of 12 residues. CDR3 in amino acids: CASIPMAGELFF. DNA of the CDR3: TGTGCCAGCATCCCCATGGCAGGGGAGCTGTTTTTT.

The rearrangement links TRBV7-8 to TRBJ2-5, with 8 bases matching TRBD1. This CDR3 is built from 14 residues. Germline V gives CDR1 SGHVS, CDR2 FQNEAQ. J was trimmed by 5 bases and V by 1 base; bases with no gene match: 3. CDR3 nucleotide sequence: TGTGCCAGCAGCTTAGGTGACAGGGGTGAGACCCAGTACTTC. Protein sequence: CASSLGDRGETQYF.

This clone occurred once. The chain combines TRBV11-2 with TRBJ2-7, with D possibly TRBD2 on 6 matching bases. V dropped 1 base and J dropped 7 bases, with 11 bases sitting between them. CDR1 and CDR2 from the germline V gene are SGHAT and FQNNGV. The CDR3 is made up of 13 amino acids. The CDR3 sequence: CASSLGRGDEQYF. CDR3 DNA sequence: TGTGCCAGCAGCTTAGGTCGCGGGGATGAGCAGTACTTC.

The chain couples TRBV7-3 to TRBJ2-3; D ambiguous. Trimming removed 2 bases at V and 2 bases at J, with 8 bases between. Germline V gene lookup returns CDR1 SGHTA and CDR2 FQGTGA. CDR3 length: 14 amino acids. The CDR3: CASSLSSNTDTQYF. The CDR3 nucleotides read TGTGCCAGCAGCTTATCTAGTAACACAGATACGCAGTATTTT.

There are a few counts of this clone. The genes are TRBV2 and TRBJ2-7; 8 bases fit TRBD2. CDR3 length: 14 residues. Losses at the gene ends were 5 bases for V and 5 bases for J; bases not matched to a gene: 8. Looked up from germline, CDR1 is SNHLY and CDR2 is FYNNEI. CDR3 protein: CASSIGTRGDEQYF. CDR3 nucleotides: TGTGCCAGCAGTATCGGGACTAGGGGCGACGAGCAGTACTTC.

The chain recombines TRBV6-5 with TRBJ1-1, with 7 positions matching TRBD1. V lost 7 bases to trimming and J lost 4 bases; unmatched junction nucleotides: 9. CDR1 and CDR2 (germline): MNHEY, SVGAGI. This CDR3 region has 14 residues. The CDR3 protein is CASTYLQGGTEAFF. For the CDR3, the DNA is TGTGCCAGCACCTATTTGCAGGGGGGCACTGAAGCTTTCTTT.